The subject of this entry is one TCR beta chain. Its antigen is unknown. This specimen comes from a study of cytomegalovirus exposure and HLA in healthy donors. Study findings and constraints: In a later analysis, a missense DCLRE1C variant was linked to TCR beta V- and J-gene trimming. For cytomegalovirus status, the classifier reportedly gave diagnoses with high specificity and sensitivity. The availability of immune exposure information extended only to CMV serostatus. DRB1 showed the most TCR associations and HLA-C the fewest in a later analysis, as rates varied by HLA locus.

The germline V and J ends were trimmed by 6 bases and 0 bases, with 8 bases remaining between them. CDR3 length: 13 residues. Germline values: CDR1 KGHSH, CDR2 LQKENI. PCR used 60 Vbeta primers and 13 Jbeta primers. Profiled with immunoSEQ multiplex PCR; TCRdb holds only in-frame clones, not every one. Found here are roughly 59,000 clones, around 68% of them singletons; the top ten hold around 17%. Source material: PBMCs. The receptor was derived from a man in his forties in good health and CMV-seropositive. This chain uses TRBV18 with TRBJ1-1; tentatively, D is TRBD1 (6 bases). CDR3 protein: CASSDSLNTEAFF. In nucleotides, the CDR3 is TGTGCCAGCTCGGACAGTCTGAACACTGAAGCTTTCTTT. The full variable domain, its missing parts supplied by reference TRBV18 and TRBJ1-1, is NAGVMQNPRHLVRRRGQEARLRCSPMKGHSHVYWYRQLPEEGLKFMVYLQKENIIDESGMPKERFSAEFPKEGPSILRIQQVVRGDSAAYFCASSDSLNTEAFFGQGTRLTVV.